Following are 24 T cell receptor beta chains from one sample sequenced in a study of cytomegalovirus exposure and HLA in healthy donors. PCR used 60 Vbeta primers and 13 Jbeta primers. Clones were sequenced by immunoSEQ multiplex PCR, and TCRdb holds only the in-frame ones, with some missing. The repertoire holds 140,000 to 150,000 clones, with around 70% as singletons. Sequencing was performed on PBMCs. These receptors were collected from a woman aged 60-75 years in good health and CMV-seropositive.

J is TRBJ1-4 and V is TRBV5-4; D ambiguous. The length of the CDR3 is 13 residues. Germline assignment: CDR1 SGHNT and CDR2 YYREEE (reference sequence). Trimming stripped 0 bases from V and 4 bases from J, with 4 bases between. Here the CDR3 reads CASSLVLNEKLFF. Written as DNA, the CDR3 is TGTGCCAGCAGCTTGGTCCTTAATGAAAAACTGTTTTTT.

The V and J genes are TRBV27 and TRBJ2-7; 16 positions match TRBD2. V shed 6 bases and J 0 bases; nucleotides not matched to a gene: 11. CDR3 length: 19 amino acids. Germline V lookup: CDR1 MNHEY, CDR2 SMNVEV (reference sequence). The CDR3 here is CASRPGTSGRASSSYEQYF. CDR3 DNA: TGTGCCAGCAGGCCCGGGACTAGCGGGAGGGCCAGTAGCTCCTACGAGCAGTACTTC.

The rearrangement links TRBV9 to TRBJ2-3; tentatively, D is TRBD2 (6 bases). Trimming shortened V by 4 bases and J by 3 bases, and 18 bases separated the two germline ends. The CDR3 is 16 amino acids. CDR1 and CDR2 (germline): SGDLS, YYNGEE. The CDR3 region is CASSLAPGVKTDTQYF. The CDR3 DNA follows: TGTGCCAGCAGCCTCGCTCCGGGAGTGAAGACAGATACGCAGTATTTT.

This clone was seen more than once but under ten times. J is TRBJ1-3 and V is TRBV5-6, with TRBD1 matching over 12 bases. Germline lookup yields CDR1 SGHDT and CDR2 YYEEEE. The V segment lost 3 bases and the J segment 8 bases; nucleotides outside the gene matches: 3. This CDR3 is built from 14 residues. DNA of the CDR3: TGTGCCAGCAGCTCGGGACAGGGGGCTTACACCATATATTTT. It encodes CASSSGQGAYTIYF. Using reference TRBV5-6 and TRBJ1-3 for the parts outside the CDR3, the full variable domain is DAGVTQSPTHLIKTRGQQVTLRCSPKSGHDTVSWYQQALGQGPQFIFQYYEEEERQRGNFPDRFSGHQFPNYSSELNVNALLLGDSALYLCASSSGQGAYTIYFGEGSWLTVV.

This clone appeared a single time. This chain links TRBV6-5 with TRBJ1-1, with D maybe TRBD1 (5 bases). Looked up from germline, CDR1 is MNHEY and CDR2 is SVGAGI. V lost 6 bases, J lost 4 bases, and 12 bases lay in between. The CDR3 runs 13 residues. CDR3: CASSRNRGTEAFF. CDR3 coding DNA: TGTGCCAGCAGCCGTAATAGGGGCACTGAAGCTTTCTTT.

The rearrangement joins TRBV7-8 to TRBJ1-1; D possibly corresponds to TRBD1 (5 bases). CDR1 and CDR2 (germline): SGHVS, FQNEAQ. The CDR3 spans 15 residues. Trimming took 2 bases from V and 1 from J, leaving 11 bases between them. In nucleotides, the CDR3 is TGTGCCAGCAGCTTAACCCGGACACCGAACACTGAAGCTTTCTTT. It codes for CASSLTRTPNTEAFF. Variable domain in full (rest from reference TRBV7-8 and TRBJ1-1): GAGVSQSPRYKVAKRGQDVALRCDPISGHVSLFWYQQALGQGPEFLTYFQNEAQLDKSGLPSDRFFAERPEGSVSTLKIQRTQQEDSAVYLCASSLTRTPNTEAFFGQGTRLTVV.

The gene calls are TRBV5-4 and TRBJ2-1; 11 bases are shared with TRBD2. The germline V gene encodes CDR1 SGHNT and CDR2 YYREEE (reference sequence). CDR3 size: 18 residues. The ends lost 5 bases at V and 2 bases at J; junction bases unmatched: 12. CDR3 in amino acids: CASSPRTSGSGAYNEQFF. As DNA, the CDR3 is TGTGCCAGCAGTCCAAGAACTAGCGGGAGTGGGGCCTACAATGAGCAGTTCTTC.

The rearrangement joins TRBV27 to TRBJ2-6, with 7 bases fitting TRBD1. CDR3 length equals 18 residues. Germline V gives CDR1 MNHEY, CDR2 SMNVEV (reference sequence). Trimming at V came to 5 bases and at J to 2 bases, leaving 12 bases not matched to a gene. This CDR3 is CASSHDRVIVAGANVLTF. The CDR3 bases are TGTGCCAGCAGTCACGACAGGGTAATAGTAGCTGGGGCCAACGTCCTGACTTTC. The full variable domain, in which reference TRBV27 and TRBJ2-6 provide the parts outside the CDR3, is EAQVTQNPRYLITVTGKKLTVTCSQNMNHEYMSWYRQDPGLGLRQIYYSMNVEVTDKGDVPEGYKVSRKEKRNFPLILESPSPNQTSLYFCASSHDRVIVAGANVLTFGAGSRLTVL.

The J gene is TRBJ2-1, the V gene TRBV7-2; TRBD2 agrees at 10 bases. Trimming removed 3 bases from V and 6 bases from J; junction bases left unmatched: 5. Germline V CDR1 and CDR2: SGHTA, FQGNSA. The CDR3 sequence is 15 residues long. CDR3 protein: CASSFSRLAGNEQFF. As DNA, the CDR3 is TGTGCCAGCAGCTTCTCAAGACTAGCGGGCAATGAGCAGTTCTTC.

The chain couples TRBV29-1 to TRBJ2-1; TRBD2 might be the D (5 bases). Germline CDR1 SQVTM, CDR2 ANQGSEA. The CDR3 spans 14 residues. The V end was cut by 7 bases, the J end by 0 bases, with 13 bases between. For the CDR3, the DNA is TGCAGCGCTAACCGGGATAGCTCCTACAATGAGCAGTTCTTC. Its translation is CSANRDSSYNEQFF.

This chain joins TRBV5-1 and TRBJ1-4; 7 bases fit TRBD1. Germline trimming cut 4 bases from V and 7 bases from J; bases unmatched to any gene: 10. This CDR3 is 15 amino acids long. CDR1 SGHRS and CDR2 YFSETQ come from the germline V gene. The chain's CDR3 is CASSTTGVGGEKLFF. The CDR3, as DNA: TGCGCCAGCAGCACTACAGGGGTTGGCGGTGAAAAACTGTTTTTT.

The rearrangement links TRBV27 to TRBJ1-5; possibly TRBD1 for D (6 bases). CDR1 is MNHEY and CDR2 is SMNVEV in the germline V gene (reference sequence). The V gene lost 4 bases and the J gene lost 4 bases, with 17 bases spanning the gap. CDR3 length equals 16 residues. The CDR3 DNA follows: TGTGCCAGCAGTTACCTCTCGACAGGCCAAAATCAGCCCCAGCATTTT. It yields the protein CASSYLSTGQNQPQHF.

This clone was seen a few times. The J gene is TRBJ2-5, the V gene TRBV6-1; TRBD2 agrees at 11 bases. Trimming cost V 2 bases and J 5 bases; bases outside gene matches: 7. The CDR3 has 16 amino acids. The germline V gene encodes CDR1 MNHNS and CDR2 SASEGT. CDR3 protein: CASSERLAGLMETQYF. Written as DNA, the CDR3 is TGTGCCAGCAGTGAACGACTAGCGGGGTTGATGGAGACCCAGTACTTC.

The genes are TRBV19 and TRBJ2-2; 10 bases line up with TRBD1. The germline V gene encodes CDR1 LNHDA and CDR2 SQIVND (reference sequence). This CDR3 has 15 amino acids. V was clipped by 9 bases and J by 5 bases; unmatched bases: 9. The CDR3 DNA follows: TGTGCCAGCGATGCGGGACAGGGGTGGACCGGGGAGCTGTTTTTT. Translating it yields CASDAGQGWTGELFF.

CDR3 amino acids: CASSLAAGASTDTQYF. In DNA form, the CDR3 reads TGCGCCAGCAGCTTGGCTGCGGGAGCAAGCACAGATACGCAGTATTTT. J is TRBJ2-3 and V is TRBV5-1; 7 positions match TRBD2. Germline CDR1 SGHRS, CDR2 YFSETQ. V dropped 0 bases and J dropped 0; count of bases not matched to a gene: 4. The CDR3 covers 16 residues.

V gene TRBV9 combines with J gene TRBJ2-1; D might be TRBD1 (5 bases). The CDR3 has 14 residues. The V and J ends lost 3 bases and 0 bases respectively, with 7 bases between them. The V gene's germline CDR1 is SGDLS and CDR2 YYNGEE. CDR3 region: CASSGTNSYNEQFF. In DNA, the CDR3 is TGTGCCAGCAGCGGGACAAACTCCTACAATGAGCAGTTCTTC.

This sequence joins TRBV7-2 and TRBJ2-1; 9 bases map to TRBD2. This CDR3 is built from 15 residues. V shed 1 base, J shed 4 bases, and the junction held 2 bases outside the gene matches. Germline V gene sequence: CDR1 SGHTA, CDR2 FQGNSA. This CDR3 is CASSLGTSEYNEQFF. The DNA of the CDR3 is TGTGCCAGCAGCTTAGGGACTAGCGAGTACAATGAGCAGTTCTTC.

In the case of this clone: The junction differs from germline at one of its ends, possibly a read error. V usage is TRBV6-4 and J usage is TRBJ2-7; D not resolved. CDR1 and CDR2 from the germline V gene are MRHNA and SNTAGT. The CDR3 has 9 amino acids. CDR3 sequence reads: CASSDSKQF. The CDR3 DNA reads as TGTGCCAGCAGTGACTCGAAACAATTC.

The chain couples TRBV29-1 to TRBJ2-7; TRBD1 matches at 9 bases. V shed 3 bases, J shed 4 bases, and the junction held 4 bases outside the gene matches. The CDR3 runs to 13 residues. Germline CDR1 and CDR2: SQVTM and ANQGSEA. The CDR3 DNA reads as TGCAGCGTTGAGGGGACAGGGTTATACGAGCAGTACTTC. This sequence encodes CSVEGTGLYEQYF.

The V call is TRBV6-1, the J call TRBJ1-2; D unresolved. CDR1 MNHNS and CDR2 SASEGT come from the germline V gene. This CDR3 contains 10 residues. Trimming shortened V by 0 bases and J by 11 bases, and 4 bases separated the two germline ends. Here the CDR3 reads CASSEARYTF. The CDR3 DNA is TGTGCCAGCAGTGAAGCCAGGTACACCTTC.

V and J are TRBV7-9 and TRBJ2-2, with 8 bases fitting TRBD2. Germline CDR1 and CDR2: SEHNR and FQNEAQ (reference sequence). CDR3 length: 15 amino acids. Trimming cost V 6 bases and J 5 bases; bases outside gene matches: 8. CDR3 in amino acids: CASRPPGGLTGELFF. The CDR3, as DNA: TGTGCCAGCAGACCCCCGGGGGGGCTTACCGGGGAGCTGTTTTTT.

The chain is built from TRBV29-1 and TRBJ2-5; 13 bases are a match to TRBD2. V dropped 6 bases and J dropped 3; count of bases not matched to a gene: 1. Germline CDR1 and CDR2: SQVTM and ANQGSEA. This CDR3 is 13 amino acids long. CDR3: CSVGTSGKETQYF. CDR3 coding DNA: TGCAGCGTAGGGACTAGCGGGAAAGAGACCCAGTACTTC.

Worth noting for this clone: Other DNA sequences in the sample encode the same CDR3. The J gene is TRBJ1-1, the V gene TRBV2; a possible D gene is TRBD1 (5 bases). The germline V and J ends were trimmed by 6 bases and 4 bases, with 15 bases remaining between them. The germline V gene encodes CDR1 SNHLY and CDR2 FYNNEI. The length of the CDR3 is 14 residues. Here the CDR3 DNA reads TGTGCCAGCAGGCTGGAGGGGCAGGCCACTGAAGCTTTCTTT. Its translation: CASRLEGQATEAFF.

The V gene is TRBV7-9, the J gene TRBJ2-7, with 14 bases identical to TRBD2. Germline V lookup: CDR1 SEHNR, CDR2 FQNEAQ (reference sequence). This CDR3 comprises 19 residues. J was trimmed by 2 bases and V by 5 bases; bases with no gene match: 14. The CDR3 DNA sequence: TGTGCCAGCAGCCAAACCGGGACAGGGACTAGCGGGAGTCCCTACGAGCAGTACTTC. As protein: CASSQTGTGTSGSPYEQYF.